This TCR beta chain is from a study of T cell responses to AZD1222 COVID-19 vaccine. The CDR3 covers 15 residues. Germline-derived CDR1 and CDR2 are KGHSH and LQKENI. The V segment lost 8 bases and the J segment 3 bases; nucleotides outside the gene matches: 9. Second-dose recipients at about 4 or about 12 weeks were treated as one pooled group. General observations from the study: Females made up more of the donors, who were largely white British, and clonal diversity may have come out too low. Receipt of two AZD1222 doses was followed by a rise in Spike-specific TCR breadth and depth. It was only after the peak T cell response that any repertoires were sampled.

This clone was observed a few times. Its matching antigen is unknown. Only in-frame clones appear in the TCRdb table, and some are missing; sequencing was by immunoSEQ multiplex PCR. In the table there are over 150,000 clones, around 87% of which are singletons. The starting material was peripheral blood, obtained 28 days after the second AZD1222 dose. The chain carries TRBV18 and TRBJ1-3; TRBD1 matches at 8 bases. This TCR derives from an adult who received the AZD1222 COVID-19 vaccine. The CDR3 nucleotides read TGTGCCAGCGCAACGAACACAGGGGGTGGAAACACCATATATTTT. Residues: CASATNTGGGNTIYF.